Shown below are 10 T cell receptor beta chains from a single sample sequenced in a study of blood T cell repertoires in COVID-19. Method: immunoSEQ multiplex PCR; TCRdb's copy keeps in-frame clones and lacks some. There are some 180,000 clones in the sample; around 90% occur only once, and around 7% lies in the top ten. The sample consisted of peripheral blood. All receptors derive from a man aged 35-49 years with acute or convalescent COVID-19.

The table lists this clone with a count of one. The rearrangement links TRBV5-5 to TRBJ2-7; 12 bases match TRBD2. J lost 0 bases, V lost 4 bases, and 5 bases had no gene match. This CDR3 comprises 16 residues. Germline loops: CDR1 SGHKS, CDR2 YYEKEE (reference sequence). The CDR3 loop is CASSVTSGGASYEQYF. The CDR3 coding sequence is TGTGCCAGCAGCGTGACTAGCGGGGGCGCCTCCTACGAGCAGTACTTC.

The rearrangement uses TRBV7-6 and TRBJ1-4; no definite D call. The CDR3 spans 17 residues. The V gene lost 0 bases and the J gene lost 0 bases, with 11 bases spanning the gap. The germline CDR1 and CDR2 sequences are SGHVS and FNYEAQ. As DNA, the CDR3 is TGTGCCAGCAGCTTAGCCCTTGCCGGTGCAACTAATGAAAAACTGTTTTTT. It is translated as CASSLALAGATNEKLFF. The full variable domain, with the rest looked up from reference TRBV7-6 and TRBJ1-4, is GAGVSQSPRYKVTKRGQDVALRCDPISGHVSLYWYRQALGQGPEFLTYFNYEAQQDKSGLPNDRFSAERPEGSISTLTIQRTEQRDSAMYRCASSLALAGATNEKLFFGSGTQLSVL.

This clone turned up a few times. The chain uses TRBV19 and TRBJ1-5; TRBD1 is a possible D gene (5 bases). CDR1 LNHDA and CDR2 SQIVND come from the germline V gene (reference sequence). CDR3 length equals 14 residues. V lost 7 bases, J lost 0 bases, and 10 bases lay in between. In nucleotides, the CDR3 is TGTGCCAGTAACGGGGGGATTAGCAATCAGCCCCAGCATTTT. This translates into CASNGGISNQPQHF.

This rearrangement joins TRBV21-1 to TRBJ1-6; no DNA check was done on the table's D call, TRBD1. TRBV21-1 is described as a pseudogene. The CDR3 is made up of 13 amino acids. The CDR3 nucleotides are TGTGCCAGCAGAGGGGATCTAGAGTCACCCCTCCACTTT. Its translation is CASRGDLESPLHF.

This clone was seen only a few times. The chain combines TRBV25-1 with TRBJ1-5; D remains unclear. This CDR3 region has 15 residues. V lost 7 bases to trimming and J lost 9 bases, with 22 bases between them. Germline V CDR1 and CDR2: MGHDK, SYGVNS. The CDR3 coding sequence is TGTGCCAGCACCTTTCCGTGGGCCGTCATGTCGCCCCAGCATTTT. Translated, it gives CASTFPWAVMSPQHF.

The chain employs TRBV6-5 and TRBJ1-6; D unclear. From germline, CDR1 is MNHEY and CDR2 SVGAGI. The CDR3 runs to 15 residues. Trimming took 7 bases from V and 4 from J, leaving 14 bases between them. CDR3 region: CASKEFQSYNSPLHF. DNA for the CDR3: TGTGCCAGCAAAGAATTTCAGTCGTATAATTCACCCCTCCACTTT.

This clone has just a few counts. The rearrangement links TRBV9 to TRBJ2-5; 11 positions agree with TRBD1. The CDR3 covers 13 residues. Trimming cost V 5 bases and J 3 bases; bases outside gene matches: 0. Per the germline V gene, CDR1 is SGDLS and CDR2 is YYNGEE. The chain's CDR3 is CASRGQGEETQYF. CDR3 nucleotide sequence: TGTGCCAGCAGGGGACAGGGGGAAGAGACCCAGTACTTC.

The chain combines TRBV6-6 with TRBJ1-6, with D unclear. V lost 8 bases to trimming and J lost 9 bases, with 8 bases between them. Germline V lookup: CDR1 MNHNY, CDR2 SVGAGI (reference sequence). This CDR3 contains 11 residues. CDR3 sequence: CASRGGSPLHF. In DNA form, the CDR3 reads TGTGCCAGCCGGGGTGGTTCACCCCTCCACTTT.

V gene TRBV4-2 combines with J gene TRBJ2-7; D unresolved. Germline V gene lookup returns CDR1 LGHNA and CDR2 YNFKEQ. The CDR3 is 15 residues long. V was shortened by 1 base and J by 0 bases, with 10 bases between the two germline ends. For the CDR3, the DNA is TGTGCCAGCAGCCAAGTCGCGGATAGCTCCTACGAGCAGTACTTC. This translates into CASSQVADSSYEQYF.

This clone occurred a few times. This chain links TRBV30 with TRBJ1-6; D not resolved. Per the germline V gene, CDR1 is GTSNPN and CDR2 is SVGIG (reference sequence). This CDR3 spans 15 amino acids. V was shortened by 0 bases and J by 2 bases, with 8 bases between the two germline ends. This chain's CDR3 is CAWSVNRAYNSPLHF. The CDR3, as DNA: TGTGCCTGGAGTGTAAACCGGGCCTATAATTCACCCCTCCACTTT.